The TCR beta chain described here comes from a study of shared clonotypes between healthy human individuals. Study-wide findings and caveats: Rarefaction gave evidence that sorted-subset sequencing remained incomplete despite large depth.

Genomic DNA belonging to each subset was distributed in equal measure over several immunoSEQ plates. Data came from immunoSEQ multiplex PCR; TCRdb stores just in-frame clones and leaves some out. The sample has more than 1 million clones, 78% seen once. Details on this clone: Its antigen remains unidentified.

This sequence was found in a young man in good health. Some clones in this sample may be carry-over from other donors' samples. The sample was memory CD4+ T cells from PBMCs. Subset given: CD45RA-negative fraction.

The CDR3 spells CASSTGQGPLSYEQYF. The CDR3 bases are TGCGCCAGCAGCACCGGACAGGGACCGCTTTCCTACGAGCAGTACTTC. V is TRBV5-1 and J is TRBJ2-7; the match to TRBD1 covers 8 bases. The germline V gene encodes CDR1 SGHRS and CDR2 YFSETQ. J gave up 1 base and V 4 bases, and 10 bases lay outside the gene matches. The CDR3 spans 16 residues.